Following are 25 T cell receptor beta chains from one sample sequenced in a study of blood T cell repertoires in COVID-19. Sequenced by immunoSEQ multiplex PCR; TCRdb stores in-frame clones only, minus some. The sample shows nearly 95,000 clones, around four fifths of them seen only once. The sample comprised peripheral blood. Every receptor here comes from a human donor in a cohort sampled during active COVID-19.

J is TRBJ1-5 and V is TRBV7-9; no firm D call. V lost 3 bases and J lost 7, with 19 bases in between. The CDR3 has 16 residues. From germline, CDR1 is SEHNR and CDR2 FQNEAQ (reference sequence). DNA for the CDR3: TGTGCCAGCAGCTTGTCGGAGGTGGGTTCTGGACAGCCCCAGCATTTT. It specifies CASSLSEVGSGQPQHF.

The V call is TRBV28, the J call TRBJ1-5; 8 bases map to TRBD1. Trimming removed 2 bases from V and 5 bases from J; junction bases left unmatched: 2. The CDR3 consists of 14 residues. Germline CDR1 is MDHEN and CDR2 is SYDVKM. The CDR3 nucleotides read TGTGCCAGCAGTTTAGGACAGGGAGATCAGCCCCAGCATTTT. Translation gives CASSLGQGDQPQHF. Drawing the rest from reference TRBV28 and TRBJ1-5, the complete variable domain is DVKVTQSSRYLVKRTGEKVFLECVQDMDHENMFWYRQDPGLGLRLIYFSYDVKMKEKGDIPEGYSVSREKKERFSLILESASTNQTSMYLCASSLGQGDQPQHFGDGTRLSIL.

The rearrangement joins TRBV30 to TRBJ2-3; 12 bases align to TRBD2. The junction had 4 bases not matched to a gene; V was cut back by 5 bases and J by 7 bases. CDR1 is GTSNPN and CDR2 is SVGIG in the germline V gene (reference sequence). The CDR3 is made up of 13 amino acids. CDR3 sequence (DNA): TGTGCCTGGGCTAGCGGGGGGGCATATACGCAGTATTTT. Its translation is CAWASGGAYTQYF.

The chain has TRBV2 and TRBJ2-7, with D possibly TRBD1 on 6 matching bases. The V end lost 7 bases, the J end lost 3 bases, and 16 bases lay between the germline ends. The CDR3 loop spans 14 amino acids. The germline V gene has CDR1 SNHLY and CDR2 FYNNEI. This CDR3 reads CASNLDSFNYEQYF. The CDR3 DNA reads as TGTGCCAGCAACCTGGACAGCTTTAACTACGAGCAGTACTTC.

V usage is TRBV27 and J usage is TRBJ2-7, with 8 bases matching TRBD1. In germline, CDR1 is MNHEY, CDR2 SMNVEV (reference sequence). The CDR3 sequence is 16 residues long. V lost 6 bases to trimming and J lost 3 bases; unmatched junction nucleotides: 13. Here the CDR3 DNA reads TGTGCCAGCAGCCCGACAGGGGCCCCTCAGGACTACGAGCAGTACTTC. Protein product: CASSPTGAPQDYEQYF.

The rearrangement uses TRBV3-1 (or the pseudogene TRBV3-2) and TRBJ2-5, with 8 bases matching TRBD1. The CDR3 is made up of 16 amino acids. V was pared by 1 base and J by 5 bases, with 9 bases of the junction left unmatched. The germline gives CDR1 LGHDT, CDR2 YNNKEL (reference sequence). CDR3 amino acids: CASSQASTGGRETQYF. As DNA, the CDR3 is TGTGCCAGCAGCCAAGCGAGCACAGGGGGACGGGAGACCCAGTACTTC.

This chain connects TRBV28 to TRBJ2-5; 8 nucleotides line up with TRBD2. Per the germline V gene, CDR1 is MDHEN and CDR2 is SYDVKM. The CDR3 is 16 residues long. The V gene end was trimmed by 6 bases and the J gene end by 4 bases; junction bases not matched to a gene: 13. As DNA, the CDR3 is TGTGCCAGCAGGGGCTGGGGAGCGGGAGATGGAGAGACCCAGTACTTC. It encodes CASRGWGAGDGETQYF.

This chain uses TRBV21-1 with TRBJ2-4; TRBD2 reflects the table's D call only, with no check against the DNA. TRBV21-1 is a listed pseudogene. CDR3 length: 17 residues. The CDR3 DNA follows: TGTGCCAGCCGAACTAGCGGGAGGGCTCTGGCCAAAAACATTCAGTACTTC. The encoded protein is CASRTSGRALAKNIQYF.

The chain has TRBV18 and TRBJ1-2; 7 positions agree with TRBD1. The CDR3 is 13 amino acids. J lost 7 bases, V lost 1 base, and 3 bases had no gene match. Germline V gives CDR1 KGHSH, CDR2 LQKENI. The CDR3 DNA reads TGTGCCAGCTCACCACAACAGGGGAGTGGCTACACCTTC. Translating it yields CASSPQQGSGYTF.

The chain is built from TRBV6-2 or TRBV6-3 and TRBJ2-5, with D perhaps TRBD1 (5 bases). V lost 3 bases and J 2 bases, leaving 13 bases between the germline ends. Germline values: CDR1 MNHEY, CDR2 SVGEGT. The CDR3 length is 15 residues. As DNA, the CDR3 is TGTGCCAGCAGTTATCTGGCAGGGATACAAGAGACCCAGTACTTC. It translates to CASSYLAGIQETQYF.

This sequence joins TRBV7-9 and TRBJ2-7; D may be TRBD1 (6 bases). This CDR3 region has 14 residues. V was shortened by 0 bases and J by 6 bases, with 12 bases between the two germline ends. Germline CDR1 is SEHNR and CDR2 is FQNEAQ (reference sequence). This chain's CDR3 is CASSLADRKGEQYF. For the CDR3, the DNA is TGTGCCAGCAGCTTAGCGGACAGAAAGGGCGAGCAGTACTTC.

This chain joins TRBV5-1 and TRBJ1-6, with a tentative D call TRBD1 (5 bases). The germline V gene has CDR1 SGHRS and CDR2 YFSETQ. Trimming removed 4 bases from V and 1 base from J, with 9 bases in between. The CDR3 contains 15 residues. The CDR3 nucleotides read TGCGCCAGCAGCGTGGGGGAGTCCTATAATTCACCCCTCCACTTT. This codes for CASSVGESYNSPLHF.

The chain links TRBV7-8 to TRBJ2-5, with 8 bases that match TRBD1. The length of the CDR3 is 13 residues. V lost 5 bases to trimming and J lost 3 bases; unmatched junction nucleotides: 2. Germline V gene sequence: CDR1 SGHVS, CDR2 FQNEAQ. CDR3 sequence (DNA): TGTGCCAGCAGCCCGACAGGGGAAGAGACCCAGTACTTC. It specifies CASSPTGEETQYF.

The chain has TRBV7-3 and TRBJ2-2; D is possibly TRBD1 (5 bases). Per germline, CDR1 SGHTA and CDR2 FQGTGA. The CDR3 length is 13 residues. V was cut by 2 bases and J by 8 bases, with 9 bases left in between. CDR3 region: CASSLEYRGELFF. The CDR3 DNA reads TGTGCCAGCAGCTTAGAGTACAGGGGGGAGCTGTTTTTT.

The chain combines TRBV3-1 (or the pseudogene TRBV3-2) with TRBJ2-7, with D maybe TRBD2 (5 bases). V lost 4 bases and J lost 4, with 8 bases in between. Looked up from germline, CDR1 is LGHDT and CDR2 is YNNKEL (reference sequence). This CDR3 contains 12 residues. The CDR3 DNA sequence: TGTGCCAGCAGCCGGTCGGGGTACGAGCAGTACTTC. This encodes CASSRSGYEQYF.

The chain is built from TRBV30 and TRBJ2-5, with D possibly being TRBD2 (5 bases). The CDR3 is made up of 18 amino acids. Germline V lookup: CDR1 GTSNPN, CDR2 SVGIG (reference sequence). V was trimmed by 0 bases and J by 5 bases, leaving 25 bases between them. In DNA, the CDR3 is TGTGCCTGGAGTGTAGAGGTAGGGTCTGGTCGGGATAGGGAGACCCAGTACTTC. Protein: CAWSVEVGSGRDRETQYF.

The chain recombines TRBV5-1 with TRBJ1-1; 8 bases are shared with TRBD1. Germline V gives CDR1 SGHRS, CDR2 YFSETQ. The CDR3 has 15 residues. J lost 5 bases, V lost 5 bases, and 11 bases had no gene match. In DNA, the CDR3 is TGCGCCAGCAGTTCGGGACAGGACGGGATGACTGAAGCTTTCTTT. It specifies CASSSGQDGMTEAFF. The variable domain in full, with the rest retrieved from reference TRBV5-1 and TRBJ1-1, is KAGVTQTPRYLIKTRGQQVTLSCSPISGHRSVSWYQQTPGQGLQFLFEYFSETQRNKGNFPGRFSGRQFSNSRSEMNVSTLELGDSALYLCASSSGQDGMTEAFFGQGTRLTVV.

This CDR3 is CASRATPGGEQYF. The CDR3 DNA follows: TGTGCCAGCAGAGCCACACCCGGGGGCGAGCAGTACTTC. The gene calls are TRBV6-5 and TRBJ2-7; D is possibly TRBD2 (6 bases). Trimming shortened V by 6 bases and J by 6 bases, and 15 bases separated the two germline ends. This CDR3 spans 13 amino acids. CDR1 and CDR2 (germline): MNHEY, SVGAGI.

This sequence joins TRBV7-2 and TRBJ2-1; weak D call: TRBD2 (6 bases). Germline lookup yields CDR1 SGHTA and CDR2 FQGNSA. The CDR3 is 15 amino acids. V shed 3 bases and J shed 8 bases, with 17 bases lying between them. This CDR3 reads CASSFRDSQQYEQFF. The CDR3 nucleotides read TGTGCCAGCAGCTTCCGGGACTCCCAGCAATATGAGCAGTTCTTC. Full variable domain (rest looked up from reference TRBV7-2 and TRBJ2-1): GAGVSQSPSNKVTEKGKDVELRCDPISGHTALYWYRQSLGQGLEFLIYFQGNSAPDKSGLPSDRFSAERTGGSVSTLTIQRTQQEDSAVYLCASSFRDSQQYEQFFGPGTRLTVL.

The chain joins TRBV21-1 to TRBJ2-7; TRBD2, as called in the table, went unchecked against the DNA. TRBV21-1 is termed a pseudogene. This CDR3 is built from 16 residues. The chain's CDR3 is CASSKVSYSGIGEQYF. CDR3 bases: TGTGCCAGCAGCAAAGTTTCATATTCGGGGATCGGCGAGCAGTACTTC.

The genes are TRBV28 and TRBJ2-3; 12 nucleotides match TRBD1. The trim removed 4 bases at V and 9 bases at J, leaving 11 bases unmatched. The CDR3 is 16 amino acids. The germline CDR1 and CDR2 sequences are MDHEN and SYDVKM. The DNA for the CDR3 is TGTGCCAGCAGTTCGGGGACAGGGGGCACCCTTACCACGCAGTATTTT. Its translation: CASSSGTGGTLTTQYF.

V and J are TRBV5-1 and TRBJ2-5; tentative D call: TRBD2 (6 bases). Trimming removed 0 bases at V and 0 bases at J, with 12 bases between. CDR1 and CDR2 from the germline V gene are SGHRS and YFSETQ. CDR3 length equals 16 residues. CDR3: CASSLVPRDNQETQYF. CDR3 nucleotide sequence: TGCGCCAGCAGCTTGGTTCCGCGGGATAACCAAGAGACCCAGTACTTC.

The chain is built from TRBV2 and TRBJ1-2, with D unclear. This CDR3 region has 13 residues. CDR1 is SNHLY and CDR2 is FYNNEI in the germline V gene. Trimming pared 6 bases from V and 12 bases from J, leaving 20 bases between. The CDR3 bases are TGTGCCAGCAGCCTTAGGGCGGAGGACTGGAACACCTTC. It encodes CASSLRAEDWNTF.

This chain links TRBV4-1 with TRBJ1-3, with 10 positions matching TRBD1. The CDR3 consists of 17 residues. Trimming at V came to 4 bases and at J to 4 bases, leaving 10 bases not matched to a gene. Germline CDR1 MGHRA, CDR2 YSYEKL. CDR3 in amino acids: CASSRIPGQGRGNTIYF. The CDR3 nucleotides read TGCGCCAGCAGCCGTATACCGGGACAGGGGAGGGGAAACACCATATATTTT.

The CDR3 protein is CASSFSGGGTDTQYF. The CDR3 nucleotides read TGTGCCAGCAGTTTTTCTGGGGGGGGCACAGATACGCAGTATTTT. The J gene is TRBJ2-3, the V gene TRBV28; 7 bases fit TRBD2. The germline gives CDR1 MDHEN, CDR2 SYDVKM. Trimming took 3 bases from V and 1 from J; bases not matched to a gene: 4. This CDR3 has 15 residues.